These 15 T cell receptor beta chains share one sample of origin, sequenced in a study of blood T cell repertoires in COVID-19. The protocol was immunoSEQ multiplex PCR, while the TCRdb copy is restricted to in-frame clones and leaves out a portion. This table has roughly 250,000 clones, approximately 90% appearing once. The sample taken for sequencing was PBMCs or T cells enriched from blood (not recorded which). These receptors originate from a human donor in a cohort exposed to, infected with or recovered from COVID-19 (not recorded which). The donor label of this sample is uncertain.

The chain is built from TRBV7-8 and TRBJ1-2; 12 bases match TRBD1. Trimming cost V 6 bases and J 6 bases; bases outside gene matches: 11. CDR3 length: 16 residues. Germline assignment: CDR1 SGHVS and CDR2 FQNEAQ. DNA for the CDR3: TGTGCCAGCAGTATTTCCGGGACAGGGGGCGGGGATGGCTACACCTTC. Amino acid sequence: CASSISGTGGGDGYTF. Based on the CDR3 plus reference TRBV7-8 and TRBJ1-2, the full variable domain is GAGVSQSPRYKVAKRGQDVALRCDPISGHVSLFWYQQALGQGPEFLTYFQNEAQLDKSGLPSDRFFAERPEGSVSTLKIQRTQQEDSAVYLCASSISGTGGGDGYTFGSGTRLTVV.

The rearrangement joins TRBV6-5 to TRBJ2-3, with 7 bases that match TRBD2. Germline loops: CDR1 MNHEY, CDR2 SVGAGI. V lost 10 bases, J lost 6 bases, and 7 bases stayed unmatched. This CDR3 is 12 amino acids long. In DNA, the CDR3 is TGTGCCACCAGACTAGCTCGGGATACGCAGTATTTT. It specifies CATRLARDTQYF.

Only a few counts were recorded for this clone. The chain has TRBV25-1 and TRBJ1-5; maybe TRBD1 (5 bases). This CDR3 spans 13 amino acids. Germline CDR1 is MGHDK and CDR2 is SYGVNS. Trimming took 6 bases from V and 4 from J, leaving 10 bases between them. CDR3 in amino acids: CASSRGGNQPQHF. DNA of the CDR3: TGTGCCAGCAGCCGGGGGGGGAATCAGCCCCAGCATTTT.

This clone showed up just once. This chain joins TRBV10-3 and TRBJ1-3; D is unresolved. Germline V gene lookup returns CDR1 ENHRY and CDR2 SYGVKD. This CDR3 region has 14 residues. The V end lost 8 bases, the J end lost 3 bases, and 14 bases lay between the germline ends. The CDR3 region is CAIGVWELGNTIYF. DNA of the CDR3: TGTGCCATCGGGGTTTGGGAGCTTGGAAACACCATATATTTT.

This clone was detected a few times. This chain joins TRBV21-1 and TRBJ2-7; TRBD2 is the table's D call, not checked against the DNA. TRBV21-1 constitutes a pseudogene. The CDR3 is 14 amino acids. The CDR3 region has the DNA TGTGCCAGCAGTATCGGAGGGGTCTCCTACGAGCAGTACTTC. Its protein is CASSIGGVSYEQYF.

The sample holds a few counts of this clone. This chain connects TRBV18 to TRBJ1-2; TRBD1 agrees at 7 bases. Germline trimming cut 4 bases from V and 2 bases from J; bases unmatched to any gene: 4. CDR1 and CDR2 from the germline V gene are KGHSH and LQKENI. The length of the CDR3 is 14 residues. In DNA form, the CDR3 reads TGTGCCAGCTCACAACAGGGGACAAACTATGGCTACACCTTC. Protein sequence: CASSQQGTNYGYTF.

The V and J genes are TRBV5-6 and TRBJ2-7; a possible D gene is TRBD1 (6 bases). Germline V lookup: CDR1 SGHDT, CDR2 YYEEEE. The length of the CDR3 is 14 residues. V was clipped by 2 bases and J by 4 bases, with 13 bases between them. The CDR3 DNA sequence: TGTGCCAGCAGCTTTAAATGGGGGCTATACGAGCAGTACTTC. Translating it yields CASSFKWGLYEQYF. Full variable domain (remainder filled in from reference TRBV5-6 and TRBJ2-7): DAGVTQSPTHLIKTRGQQVTLRCSPKSGHDTVSWYQQALGQGPQFIFQYYEEEERQRGNFPDRFSGHQFPNYSSELNVNALLLGDSALYLCASSFKWGLYEQYFGPGTRLTVT.

The CDR3 reads CASSPGFAYEQYF. The DNA for the CDR3 is TGCGCCAGCAGCCCGGGTTTCGCCTACGAGCAGTACTTC. This chain uses TRBV4-3 with TRBJ2-7; D gene unclear. The germline V gene has CDR1 LGHNA and CDR2 YSLEER. This CDR3 spans 13 amino acids. Deletions cut 4 bases from V and 2 bases from J, with 9 bases between.

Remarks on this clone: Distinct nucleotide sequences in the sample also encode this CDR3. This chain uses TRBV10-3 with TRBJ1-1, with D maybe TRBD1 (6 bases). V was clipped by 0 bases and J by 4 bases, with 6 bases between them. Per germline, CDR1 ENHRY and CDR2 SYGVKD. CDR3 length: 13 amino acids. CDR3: CAISESGGTEAFF. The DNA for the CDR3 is TGTGCCATCAGTGAGTCAGGGGGCACTGAAGCTTTCTTT.

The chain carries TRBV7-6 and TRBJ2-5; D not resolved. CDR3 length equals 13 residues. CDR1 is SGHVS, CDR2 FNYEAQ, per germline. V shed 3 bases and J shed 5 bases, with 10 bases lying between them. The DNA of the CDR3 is TGTGCCAGCAGCTTGGCGGTGGTGGAGACCCAGTACTTC. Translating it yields CASSLAVVETQYF.

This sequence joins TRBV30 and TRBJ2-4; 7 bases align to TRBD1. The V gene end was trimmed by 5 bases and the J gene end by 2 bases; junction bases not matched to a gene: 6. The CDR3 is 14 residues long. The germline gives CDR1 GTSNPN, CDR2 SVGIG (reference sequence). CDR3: CAWDRVGSKNIQYF. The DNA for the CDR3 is TGTGCCTGGGACAGGGTTGGTTCCAAAAACATTCAGTACTTC.

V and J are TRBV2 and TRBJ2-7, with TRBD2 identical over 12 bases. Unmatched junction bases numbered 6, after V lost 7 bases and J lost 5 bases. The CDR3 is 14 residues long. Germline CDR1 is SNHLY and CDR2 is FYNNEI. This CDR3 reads CASKRLAGDDEQYF. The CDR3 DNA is TGTGCCAGCAAGAGACTAGCGGGGGACGACGAGCAGTACTTC.

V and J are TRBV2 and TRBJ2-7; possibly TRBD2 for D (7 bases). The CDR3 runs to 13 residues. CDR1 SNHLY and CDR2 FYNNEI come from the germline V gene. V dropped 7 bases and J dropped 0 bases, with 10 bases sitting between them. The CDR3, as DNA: TGTGCCAGCATGGGAGGGGGCTCCTACGAGCAGTACTTC. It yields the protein CASMGGGSYEQYF.

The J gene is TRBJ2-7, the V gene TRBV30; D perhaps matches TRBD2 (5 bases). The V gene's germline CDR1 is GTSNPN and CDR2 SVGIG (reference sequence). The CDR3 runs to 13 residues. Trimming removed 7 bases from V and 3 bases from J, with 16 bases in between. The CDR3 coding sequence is TGTGCCTTGCGGGCCCCCCTTTACTACGAGCAGTACTTC. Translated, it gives CALRAPLYYEQYF.

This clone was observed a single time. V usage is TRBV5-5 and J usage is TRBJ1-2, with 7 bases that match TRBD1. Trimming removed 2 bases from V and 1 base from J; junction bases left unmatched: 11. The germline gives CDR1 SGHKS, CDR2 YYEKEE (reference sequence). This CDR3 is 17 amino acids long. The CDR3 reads CASSFMTGPRYNYGYTF. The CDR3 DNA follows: TGTGCCAGCAGCTTCATGACAGGGCCTAGATATAACTATGGCTACACCTTC. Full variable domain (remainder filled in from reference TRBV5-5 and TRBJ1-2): DAGVTQSPTHLIKTRGQQVTLRCSPISGHKSVSWYQQVLGQGPQFIFQYYEKEERGRGNFPDRFSARQFPNYSSELNVNALLLGDSALYLCASSFMTGPRYNYGYTFGSGTRLTVV.